This T cell receptor beta chain was observed in a study of blood T cell repertoires in COVID-19. In the study overall: Researchers got acute and convalescent COVID-19 samples from the United States, Italy and Spain. In each case, the material was cDNA or gDNA derived from T cells, B-cell-depleted T cells, or PBMCs.

As originally analysed: Quantification of nucleated cells was approximated via reference gene primer amplification. The protocol was immunoSEQ multiplex PCR, while the TCRdb copy is restricted to in-frame clones and leaves out a portion. Clonal size and the V and J genes are those of that table, whereas D and trimming came from the DNA. The sample has about 260,000 clones, around nine tenths seen once. The TCR sequence derives from a man aged 35-49 years who had recovered from COVID-19. The sequenced sample was peripheral blood.

The DNA for the CDR3 is TGTGCCAGCAGTTACGAGCGGGGGCGTTACACCGGGGAGCTGTTTTTT. Amino acid sequence: CASSYERGRYTGELFF. The chain employs TRBV6-2 or TRBV6-3 and TRBJ2-2; TRBD2 matches at 8 bases. Trimming took 2 bases from V and 3 from J; bases not matched to a gene: 5. This CDR3 comprises 16 residues. Germline CDR1 reads MNHEY; CDR2 reads SVGEGT.